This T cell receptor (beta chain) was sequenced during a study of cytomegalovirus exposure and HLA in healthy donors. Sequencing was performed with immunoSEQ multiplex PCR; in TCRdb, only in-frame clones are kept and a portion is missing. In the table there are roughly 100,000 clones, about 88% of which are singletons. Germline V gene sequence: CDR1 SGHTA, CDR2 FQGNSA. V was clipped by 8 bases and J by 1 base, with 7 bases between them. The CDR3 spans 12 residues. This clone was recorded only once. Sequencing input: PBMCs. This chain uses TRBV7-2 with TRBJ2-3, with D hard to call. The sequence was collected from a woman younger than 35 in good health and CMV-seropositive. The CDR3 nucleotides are TGTGCCAGCGCGGCCGGCACAGATACGCAGTATTTT. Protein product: CASAAGTDTQYF. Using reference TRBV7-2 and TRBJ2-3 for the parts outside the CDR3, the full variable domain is GAGVSQSPSNKVTEKGKDVELRCDPISGHTALYWYRQSLGQGLEFLIYFQGNSAPDKSGLPSDRFSAERTGGSVSTLTIQRTQQEDSAVYLCASAAGTDTQYFGPGTRLTVL.